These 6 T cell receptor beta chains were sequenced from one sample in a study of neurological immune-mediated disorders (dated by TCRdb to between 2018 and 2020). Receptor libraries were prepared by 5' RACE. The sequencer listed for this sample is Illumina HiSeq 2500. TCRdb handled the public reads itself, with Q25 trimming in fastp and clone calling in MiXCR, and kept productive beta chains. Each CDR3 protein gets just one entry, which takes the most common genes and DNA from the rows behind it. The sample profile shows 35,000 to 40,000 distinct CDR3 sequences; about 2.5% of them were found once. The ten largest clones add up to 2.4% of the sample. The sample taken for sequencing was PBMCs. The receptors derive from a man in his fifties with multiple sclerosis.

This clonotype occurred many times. DNA for the CDR3: TGTGCCAGCAGTGAAGAGGGGCCCACTGAAGCTTTCTTT. Translated, it gives CASSEEGPTEAFF. The V call is TRBV2, the J call TRBJ1-1, with a weak D call TRBD1 (5 bases). CDR1 is SNHLY and CDR2 is FYNNEI in the germline V gene. The CDR3 sequence is 13 residues long. V shed 1 base and J shed 4 bases, with 7 bases lying between them.

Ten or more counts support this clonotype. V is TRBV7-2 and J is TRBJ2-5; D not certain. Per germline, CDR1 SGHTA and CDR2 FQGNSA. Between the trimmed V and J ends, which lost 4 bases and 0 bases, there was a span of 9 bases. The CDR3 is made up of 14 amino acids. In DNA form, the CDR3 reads TGTGCCAGCAGCTGGGCTTGGGACCAAGAGACCCAGTACTTC. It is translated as CASSWAWDQETQYF.

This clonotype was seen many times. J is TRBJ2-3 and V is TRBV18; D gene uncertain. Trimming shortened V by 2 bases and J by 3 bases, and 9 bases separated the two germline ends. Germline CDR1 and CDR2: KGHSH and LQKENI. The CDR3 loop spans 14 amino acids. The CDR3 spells CASSPRPATDTQYF. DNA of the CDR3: TGTGCCAGCTCACCAAGGCCAGCGACAGATACGCAGTATTTT.

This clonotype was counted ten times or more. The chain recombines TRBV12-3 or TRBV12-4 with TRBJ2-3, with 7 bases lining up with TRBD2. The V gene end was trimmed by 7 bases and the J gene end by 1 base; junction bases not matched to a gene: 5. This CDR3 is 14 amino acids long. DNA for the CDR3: TGTGCCAGCACCTGGGGGGGGGGCACAGATACGCAGTATTTT. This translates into CASTWGGGTDTQYF.

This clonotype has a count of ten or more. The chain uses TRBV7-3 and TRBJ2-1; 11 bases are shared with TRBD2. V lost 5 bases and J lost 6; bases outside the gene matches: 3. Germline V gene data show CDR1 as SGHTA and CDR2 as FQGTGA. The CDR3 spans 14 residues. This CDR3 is CASSPSGGTNEQFF. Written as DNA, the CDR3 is TGTGCCAGCAGCCCTAGCGGGGGGACCAATGAGCAGTTCTTC.

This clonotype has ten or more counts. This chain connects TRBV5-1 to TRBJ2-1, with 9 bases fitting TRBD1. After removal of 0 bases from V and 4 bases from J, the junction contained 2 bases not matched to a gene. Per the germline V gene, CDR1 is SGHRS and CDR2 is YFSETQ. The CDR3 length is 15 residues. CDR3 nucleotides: TGCGCCAGCAGCTTGGGGGACAGGGATTACAATGAGCAGTTCTTC. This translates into CASSLGDRDYNEQFF. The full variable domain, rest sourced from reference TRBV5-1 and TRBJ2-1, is KAGVTQTPRYLIKTRGQQVTLSCSPISGHRSVSWYQQTPGQGLQFLFEYFSETQRNKGNFPGRFSGRQFSNSRSEMNVSTLELGDSALYLCASSLGDRDYNEQFFGPGTRLTVL.